These 23 T cell receptor beta chains were sequenced from one sample in a study of blood T cell repertoires in COVID-19 (dated by TCRdb to the early 2020s). Library prep was done by the immunoSEQ multiplex PCR assay. Not all clones reach the TCRdb copy of this immuneACCESS table, which keeps in-frame sequences only. Checked studies attribute under half of the gap to unresolved V genes and leave the rest unexplained. The sample records 200,000 or so clones, about 79% of which are singletons. Of the sample, over 2% is held by the ten largest clones. Source material: peripheral blood. The receptors originated from a man aged 35-49 years who had recovered from COVID-19.

The chain uses TRBV11-2 and TRBJ2-5; no clear D gene. CDR1 is SGHAT, CDR2 FQNNGV, per germline. This CDR3 has 10 residues. The V gene lost 4 bases and the J gene lost 7 bases, with 4 bases spanning the gap. This CDR3 reads CASSSRTQYF. CDR3 nucleotides: TGTGCCAGCAGCTCTAGGACCCAGTACTTC.

A note on this clone: This specimen includes other DNA sequences encoding the same CDR3. The chain combines TRBV19 with TRBJ2-5; perhaps TRBD1 as D (6 bases). Germline values: CDR1 LNHDA, CDR2 SQIVND (reference sequence). V dropped 5 bases and J dropped 3 bases, with 10 bases sitting between them. This CDR3 region has 13 residues. DNA for the CDR3: TGTGCCAGTAGTGTGGACAGTGAAGAGACCCAGTACTTC. Translation gives CASSVDSEETQYF.

This chain joins TRBV5-1 and TRBJ2-2, with unresolved D. The ends were cut back, 7 bases at V and 1 base at J, with 8 bases in the middle. In germline, CDR1 is SGHRS, CDR2 YFSETQ. There are 13 residues in the CDR3. The CDR3 sequence: CASYPENTGELFF. As DNA, the CDR3 is TGCGCCAGCTACCCAGAGAACACCGGGGAGCTGTTTTTT.

The table lists this clone with a few counts. The CDR3 nucleotides are TGTGCCAGCAGCTTAGTAGGGGCTGGGGCCAACGTCCTGACTTTC. Its translation: CASSLVGAGANVLTF. The chain combines TRBV11-2 with TRBJ2-6, with D possibly being TRBD1 (5 bases). The CDR3 is 15 amino acids. Germline CDR1 SGHAT, CDR2 FQNNGV. V lost 1 base, J lost 2 bases, and 6 bases lay in between.

The rearrangement uses TRBV6-5 and TRBJ1-6; D is ambiguous. V dropped 6 bases and J dropped 9 bases, with 15 bases sitting between them. The CDR3 covers 14 residues. Germline V CDR1 and CDR2: MNHEY, SVGAGI. CDR3 nucleotide sequence: TGTGCCAGCAGCTCGGGTCACCGAACTTCACCCCTCCACTTT. This encodes CASSSGHRTSPLHF.

This sequence joins TRBV9 and TRBJ2-1, with D hard to call. Deletions cut 0 bases from V and 6 bases from J, with 13 bases between. CDR3 size: 15 residues. Germline values: CDR1 SGDLS, CDR2 YYNGEE. The CDR3 sequence: CASSVGPVRGNEQFF. In DNA form, the CDR3 reads TGTGCCAGCAGCGTAGGACCCGTCCGCGGCAATGAGCAGTTCTTC.

This rearrangement joins TRBV7-2 to TRBJ2-1; possibly TRBD1 for D (5 bases). Per the germline V gene, CDR1 is SGHTA and CDR2 is FQGNSA. This CDR3 region has 13 residues. Trimming took off 5 bases at V and 5 bases at J, with 10 bases between the two ends. CDR3 loop: CASSVDRNNEQFF. The CDR3 DNA is TGTGCCAGCAGCGTTGACAGAAACAATGAGCAGTTCTTC. Based on the CDR3 plus reference TRBV7-2 and TRBJ2-1, the full variable domain is GAGVSQSPSNKVTEKGKDVELRCDPISGHTALYWYRQSLGQGLEFLIYFQGNSAPDKSGLPSDRFSAERTGGSVSTLTIQRTQQEDSAVYLCASSVDRNNEQFFGPGTRLTVL.

This sequence joins TRBV18 and TRBJ2-2; the D gene is possibly TRBD2 (6 bases). V gave up 6 bases and J gave up 1 base, with 15 bases separating them. Germline lookup yields CDR1 KGHSH and CDR2 LQKENI. The CDR3 loop spans 16 amino acids. The CDR3 loop reads CASSPSGTQNTGELFF. CDR3 nucleotide sequence: TGTGCCAGCTCCCCCTCGGGGACTCAGAACACCGGGGAGCTGTTTTTT.

This chain links TRBV5-6 with TRBJ1-2; D is unclear. Germline values: CDR1 SGHDT, CDR2 YYEEEE. Trimming removed 4 bases at V and 5 bases at J, with 12 bases between. The CDR3 runs 13 residues. The CDR3 region has the DNA TGTGCCAGCAGCCTACTAGAGGGATATGGCTACACCTTC. Amino acids: CASSLLEGYGYTF.

The J gene is TRBJ2-3, the V gene TRBV11-2; the D is unclear. The CDR3 runs to 12 residues. CDR1 and CDR2 (germline): SGHAT, FQNNGV. Trimming pared 5 bases from V and 8 bases from J, leaving 11 bases between. The CDR3, as DNA: TGTGCCAGCAGCCTTAGCCCGGGTACGCAGTATTTT. Amino acid sequence: CASSLSPGTQYF.

This chain joins TRBV7-8 and TRBJ2-1; D gene uncertain. The CDR3 totals 13 residues. Deletions cut 1 base from V and 7 bases from J, with 8 bases between. Germline CDR1 is SGHVS and CDR2 is FQNEAQ. The CDR3 loop is CASSLDLQNEQFF. The CDR3 DNA sequence: TGTGCCAGCAGCTTAGACCTACAGAATGAGCAGTTCTTC.

The chain is built from TRBV6-5 and TRBJ2-1, with TRBD2 identical over 13 bases. CDR1 and CDR2 from the germline V gene are MNHEY and SVGAGI. This CDR3 is 15 amino acids long. V trimming: 6 bases; J trimming: 4 bases; junction bases outside the gene matches: 3. In nucleotides, the CDR3 is TGTGCCAGCAGGCTACTAGCGGGGGGGTACAATGAGCAGTTCTTC. This sequence encodes CASRLLAGGYNEQFF.

This chain uses TRBV27 with TRBJ2-2, with a weak D call TRBD2 (6 bases). The CDR3 is 16 amino acids. Germline assignment: CDR1 MNHEY and CDR2 SMNVEV (reference sequence). V gave up 6 bases and J gave up 0 bases, with 14 bases separating them. The CDR3 DNA reads as TGTGCCAGCAGCCGCCTCGGGAGCGCGAACACCGGGGAGCTGTTTTTT. Translation: CASSRLGSANTGELFF.

This chain connects TRBV11-3 to TRBJ2-5, with D possibly matching TRBD2 (6 bases). Germline CDR1 and CDR2: SGHNT and YENEEA. The CDR3 has 14 residues. Deletions cut 6 bases from V and 3 bases from J, with 14 bases between. CDR3 nucleotide sequence: TGTGCCAGCAGGCCTCCGGGACTGGAAGAGACCCAGTACTTC. Residues: CASRPPGLEETQYF.

The chain employs TRBV5-5 and TRBJ1-2; 9 bases are a match to TRBD1. There are 15 residues in the CDR3. CDR1 and CDR2 (germline): SGHKS, YYEKEE (reference sequence). V shed 1 base and J 2 bases; nucleotides not matched to a gene: 3. In nucleotides, the CDR3 is TGTGCCAGCAGCTTGTTTGGGACAGGGAACTATGGCTACACCTTC. The encoded protein is CASSLFGTGNYGYTF.

The chain combines TRBV4-3 with TRBJ2-3, with 8 bases lining up with TRBD2. This CDR3 has 19 residues. Germline CDR1 LGHNA, CDR2 YSLEER. J gave up 3 bases and V 0 bases, and 14 bases lay outside the gene matches. The CDR3 spells CASSQDTHLSSGATDTQYF. The CDR3 region has the DNA TGCGCCAGCAGCCAAGATACCCATCTGAGTAGCGGGGCGACAGATACGCAGTATTTT.

This clone was detected only once. The V gene is TRBV2, the J gene TRBJ2-7, with a tentative D call TRBD1 (5 bases). The germline V and J ends were trimmed by 1 base and 3 bases, with 10 bases remaining between them. The CDR3 length is 14 residues. Germline V gene data show CDR1 as SNHLY and CDR2 as FYNNEI. The CDR3 reads CASSEGRVNYEQYF. The CDR3, as DNA: TGTGCCAGCAGTGAAGGCAGGGTAAACTACGAGCAGTACTTC.

V usage is TRBV18 and J usage is TRBJ2-1; 9 bases agree with TRBD1. Germline assignment: CDR1 KGHSH and CDR2 LQKENI. This CDR3 region has 17 residues. Unmatched junction bases numbered 9, after V lost 3 bases and J lost 3 bases. The CDR3 is CASSPPMGTGFYNEQFF. The CDR3 nucleotides are TGTGCCAGCTCACCGCCTATGGGGACAGGGTTCTACAATGAGCAGTTCTTC.

The rearrangement joins TRBV30 to TRBJ1-3; D unresolved. CDR3 length equals 14 residues. Trimming cost V 0 bases and J 0 bases, with 6 bases left between them. CDR1 is GTSNPN, CDR2 SVGIG, per germline (reference sequence). The CDR3 DNA sequence: TGTGCCTGGAGTGTATCGAGCTCTGGAAACACCATATATTTT. It specifies CAWSVSSSGNTIYF.

On this clone itself: Within the sample, other DNA sequences also encode this same CDR3. This chain uses TRBV6-2 or TRBV6-3 with TRBJ1-2; TRBD1 might be the D (5 bases). The germline V gene encodes CDR1 MNHEY and CDR2 SVGEGT. The CDR3 totals 12 residues. Trimming cost V 5 bases and J 8 bases, with 12 bases left between them. CDR3 region: CASSPRESGYTF. In DNA form, the CDR3 reads TGTGCCAGCAGTCCCAGGGAAAGCGGCTACACCTTC.

This clone was detected a few times. The genes are TRBV19 and TRBJ1-1; D ambiguous. Germline loops: CDR1 LNHDA, CDR2 SQIVND (reference sequence). The ends were cut back, 9 bases at V and 4 bases at J, with 18 bases in the middle. This CDR3 contains 14 residues. The CDR3 nucleotides read TGTGCCAGCGACGACGAAGGATGGAGCACTGAAGCTTTCTTT. This encodes CASDDEGWSTEAFF.

The V and J genes are TRBV27 and TRBJ2-3, with a tentative D call TRBD1 (6 bases). Per the germline V gene, CDR1 is MNHEY and CDR2 is SMNVEV (reference sequence). This CDR3 contains 16 residues. Trimming removed 0 bases at V and 1 base at J, with 11 bases between. The CDR3 sequence is CASSLSQGEGTDTQYF. Here the CDR3 DNA reads TGTGCCAGCAGTTTATCACAGGGAGAAGGCACAGATACGCAGTATTTT.

V is TRBV5-8 and J is TRBJ2-7, with 8 positions matching TRBD2. The V gene's germline CDR1 is SGHTS and CDR2 YDEGEE. This CDR3 is 14 amino acids long. Germline trimming cut 4 bases from V and 4 bases from J; bases unmatched to any gene: 7. The CDR3 DNA reads TGTGCCAGCAGCCGGGGGGGGCGCGTATACGAGCAGTACTTC. Residues: CASSRGGRVYEQYF.